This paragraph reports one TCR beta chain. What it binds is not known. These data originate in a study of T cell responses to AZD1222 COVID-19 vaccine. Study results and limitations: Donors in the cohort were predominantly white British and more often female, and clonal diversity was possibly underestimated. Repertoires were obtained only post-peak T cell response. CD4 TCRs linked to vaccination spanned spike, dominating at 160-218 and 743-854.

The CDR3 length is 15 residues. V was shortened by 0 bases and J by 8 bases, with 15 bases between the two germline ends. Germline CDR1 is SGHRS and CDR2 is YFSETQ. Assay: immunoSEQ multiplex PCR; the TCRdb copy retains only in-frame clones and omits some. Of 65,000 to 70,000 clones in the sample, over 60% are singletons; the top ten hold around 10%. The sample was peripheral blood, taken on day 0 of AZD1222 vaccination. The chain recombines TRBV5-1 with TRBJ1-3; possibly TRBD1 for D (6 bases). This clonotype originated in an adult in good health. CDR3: CASSLAPGGADTIYF. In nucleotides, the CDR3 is TGCGCCAGCAGCTTGGCACCCGGGGGCGCGGACACCATATATTTT.